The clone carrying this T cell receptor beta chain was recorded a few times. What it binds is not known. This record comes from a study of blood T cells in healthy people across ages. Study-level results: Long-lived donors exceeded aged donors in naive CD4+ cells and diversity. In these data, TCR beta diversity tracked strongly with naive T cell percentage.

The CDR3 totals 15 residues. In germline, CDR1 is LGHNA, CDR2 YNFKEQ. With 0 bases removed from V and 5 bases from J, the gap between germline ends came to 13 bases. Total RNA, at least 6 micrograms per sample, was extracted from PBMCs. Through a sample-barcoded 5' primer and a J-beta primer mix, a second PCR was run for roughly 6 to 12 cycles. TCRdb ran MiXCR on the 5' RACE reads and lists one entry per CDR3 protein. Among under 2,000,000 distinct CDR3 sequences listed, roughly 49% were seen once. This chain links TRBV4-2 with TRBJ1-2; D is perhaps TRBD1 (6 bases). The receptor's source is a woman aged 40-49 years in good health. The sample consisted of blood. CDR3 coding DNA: TGTGCCAGCAGCCAAGATCAAGGGGGTTTATATGGCTACACCTTC. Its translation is CASSQDQGGLYGYTF.